A single sample gave rise to the 29 T cell receptor beta chains below, sequenced in a study of molecular identifiers for immune sequencing clone quantification. TCRdb reprocessed the PCR reads with MiXCR, giving one entry per CDR3 protein. Of about half a million distinct CDR3 sequences listed, about 21% are singletons. The sequenced material came from naive CD8+ T cells from blood, with Jurkat cell RNA spiked in. Subset of the sample: FACS-sorted CD8+CD4-CCR7+CD45RA+ naive T cells. The receptors were sampled from a human donor in good health. Some libraries in this study had Jurkat cell RNA spiked in.

This clonotype occurred a few times. The J gene is TRBJ1-6, the V gene TRBV6-6; D remains ambiguous. This CDR3 has 16 residues. V lost 5 bases and J 1 base, leaving 12 bases between the germline ends. Germline V gene data show CDR1 as MNHNY and CDR2 as SVGAGI (reference sequence). The CDR3 DNA sequence: TGTGCCAGCAGTCCCAATTTACAGTCCTATAATTCACCCCTCCACTTT. The encoded protein is CASSPNLQSYNSPLHF.

This clonotype was found many times. The rearrangement links TRBV9 to TRBJ1-2; 8 nucleotides agree with TRBD1. Losses at the gene ends were 0 bases for V and 4 bases for J; bases not matched to a gene: 2. The germline V gene has CDR1 SGDLS and CDR2 YYNGEE. The CDR3 extends over 14 amino acids. CDR3 sequence reads: CASSVGQGSYGYTF. In DNA, the CDR3 is TGTGCCAGCAGCGTAGGACAGGGGAGCTATGGCTACACCTTC.

This clonotype turned up a few times. The J gene is TRBJ2-1, the V gene TRBV5-4, with D possibly being TRBD1 (5 bases). Germline CDR1 is SGHNT and CDR2 is YYREEE (reference sequence). The V end lost 7 bases, the J end lost 3 bases, and 14 bases lay between the germline ends. The CDR3 contains 14 residues. In nucleotides, the CDR3 is TGTGCCAGCTGCTGGGGCAGAAACTACAATGAGCAGTTCTTC. It is translated as CASCWGRNYNEQFF. The full variable domain, with the rest looked up from reference TRBV5-4 and TRBJ2-1, is ETGVTQSPTHLIKTRGQQVTLRCSSQSGHNTVSWYQQALGQGPQFIFQYYREEENGRGNFPPRFSGLQFPNYSSELNVNALELDDSALYLCASCWGRNYNEQFFGPGTRLTVL.

This chain connects TRBV19 to TRBJ2-2; no firm D call. The CDR3 contains 15 residues. Germline-derived CDR1 and CDR2 are LNHDA and SQIVND (reference sequence). Trimming pared 3 bases from V and 5 bases from J, leaving 13 bases between. CDR3 amino acids: CASSIGSRSTGELFF. CDR3 in DNA: TGTGCCAGTAGTATTGGGTCTAGGTCTACCGGGGAGCTGTTTTTT.

This clonotype was seen ten or more times. The chain links TRBV4-3 to TRBJ1-1, with D unresolved. Trimming pared 0 bases from V and 1 base from J, leaving 9 bases between. Germline V lookup: CDR1 LGHNA, CDR2 YSLEER. The CDR3 has 15 residues. The CDR3 protein is CASSQDGTANTEAFF. The CDR3 DNA sequence: TGCGCCAGCAGCCAAGACGGCACAGCGAACACTGAAGCTTTCTTT.

This clonotype was picked up many times. The V gene is TRBV19, the J gene TRBJ2-2; D ambiguous. The CDR3 has 13 residues. V dropped 7 bases and J dropped 6 bases, with 12 bases sitting between them. The germline V gene encodes CDR1 LNHDA and CDR2 SQIVND (reference sequence). The CDR3 is CASTLQVSGELFF. The CDR3 DNA reads TGTGCCAGTACCCTCCAGGTTTCCGGGGAGCTGTTTTTT.

A remark on this clonotype: This may be a read error, as it is one base from a much larger clone. This rearrangement joins TRBV20-1 to TRBJ1-1, with D perhaps TRBD1 (6 bases). Germline CDR1 and CDR2: DFQATT and SNEGSKA (reference sequence). This CDR3 has 14 residues. V lost 6 bases and J 4 bases, leaving 18 bases between the germline ends. The DNA for the CDR3 is TGCAGTGCCGCGGTCGACAGGAGGATCACTGAAGCTTTCTTT. This encodes CSAAVDRRITEAFF.

The sample holds many counts of this clonotype. The chain carries TRBV19 and TRBJ1-4, with D maybe TRBD1 (5 bases). Germline V CDR1 and CDR2: LNHDA, SQIVND (reference sequence). The CDR3 covers 15 residues. The V gene lost 4 bases and the J gene lost 6 bases, with 15 bases spanning the gap. The chain's CDR3 is CASSTTGLGHEKLFF. The CDR3 DNA reads as TGTGCCAGTAGTACGACGGGACTCGGCCATGAAAAACTGTTTTTT.

This clonotype was detected ten times or more. CDR3 coding DNA: TGCGCCAGCAGCCAATACAGGGGTTTTCACACTGAAGCTTTCTTT. Residues: CASSQYRGFHTEAFF. The chain combines TRBV4-3 with TRBJ1-1, with 7 bases matching TRBD1. The V gene's germline CDR1 is LGHNA and CDR2 YSLEER. The CDR3 contains 15 residues. J lost 3 bases, V lost 2 bases, and 6 bases had no gene match.

This sequence joins TRBV19 and TRBJ2-7; maybe TRBD1 (6 bases). The ends were cut back, 3 bases at V and 3 bases at J, with 12 bases in the middle. This CDR3 comprises 14 residues. From germline, CDR1 is LNHDA and CDR2 SQIVND (reference sequence). The CDR3 reads CASSIRGRDYEQYF. Written as DNA, the CDR3 is TGTGCCAGTAGTATCAGGGGTCGGGACTACGAGCAGTACTTC.

This clonotype was counted at least ten times. V usage is TRBV21-1 and J usage is TRBJ2-7; the table's D call of TRBD2 was not tested on the DNA. TRBV21-1 is annotated as a pseudogene. The CDR3 consists of 15 residues. The CDR3 protein is CASRKEGTSGSEQYF. The CDR3 DNA follows: TGTGCCAGCAGAAAAGAGGGGACTAGCGGGTCCGAGCAGTACTTC.

The chain employs TRBV5-1 and TRBJ2-7; D remains unclear. Per the germline V gene, CDR1 is SGHRS and CDR2 is YFSETQ. V was cut by 1 base and J by 5 bases, with 22 bases left in between. The CDR3 totals 17 residues. CDR3 sequence reads: CASSLRSTAEPSNEQYF. Here the CDR3 DNA reads TGCGCCAGCAGCTTGCGGTCGACGGCGGAGCCTTCCAACGAGCAGTACTTC.

The genes are TRBV15 and TRBJ1-6; D is uncertain. V gave up 0 bases and J gave up 7 bases, with 16 bases separating them. The germline V gene encodes CDR1 LNHNV and CDR2 YYDKDF (reference sequence). The CDR3 sequence is 17 residues long. The CDR3 here is CATSRERLSTGNSPLHF. CDR3 coding DNA: TGTGCCACCAGCAGAGAAAGATTAAGTACTGGGAATTCACCCCTCCACTTT. The whole variable domain, filled in from reference TRBV15 and TRBJ1-6, reads DAMVIQNPRYQVTQFGKPVTLSCSQTLNHNVMYWYQQKSSQAPKLLFHYYDKDFNNEADTPDNFQSRRPNTSFCFLDIRSPGLGDTAMYLCATSRERLSTGNSPLHFGNGTRLTVT.

This clonotype turned up a few times. The genes are TRBV10-1 and TRBJ2-3; 7 bases match TRBD2. The CDR3 has 15 amino acids. CDR1 is WNHNN, CDR2 SYGVQD, per germline (reference sequence). V trimming: 6 bases; J trimming: 3 bases; junction bases outside the gene matches: 9. CDR3 loop: CASSEEASGTDTQYF. DNA for the CDR3: TGCGCCAGCAGCGAGGAGGCTAGCGGTACAGATACGCAGTATTTT.

Many counts were recorded for this clonotype. V and J are TRBV9 and TRBJ2-7; the D gene is possibly TRBD2 (6 bases). The length of the CDR3 is 14 residues. Germline V lookup: CDR1 SGDLS, CDR2 YYNGEE. V was trimmed by 0 bases and J by 3 bases, leaving 10 bases between them. The CDR3: CASSVAGSDYEQYF. For the CDR3, the DNA is TGTGCCAGCAGCGTAGCCGGGAGTGACTACGAGCAGTACTTC.

This clonotype was seen at least ten times. The chain employs TRBV29-1 and TRBJ1-3; TRBD1 might be the D (5 bases). CDR3 length equals 13 residues. V shed 7 bases and J shed 4 bases, with 14 bases lying between them. Germline values: CDR1 SQVTM, CDR2 ANQGSEA. CDR3 nucleotide sequence: TGCAGCGCCGATGCAGGGATAGGAAACACCATATATTTT. It specifies CSADAGIGNTIYF.

This clonotype was counted at least ten times. The chain has TRBV2 and TRBJ2-2; 10 nucleotides line up with TRBD1. CDR3 size: 16 residues. J was trimmed by 6 bases and V by 4 bases; bases with no gene match: 8. Germline lookup yields CDR1 SNHLY and CDR2 FYNNEI. CDR3 region: CASSGAGTGVSGELFF. CDR3 bases: TGTGCCAGCAGTGGGGCCGGGACAGGGGTTTCCGGGGAGCTGTTTTTT.

This clonotype was counted ten times or more. The genes are TRBV5-6 and TRBJ2-7, with a possible D match to TRBD2 (5 bases). V was clipped by 3 bases and J by 7 bases, with 8 bases between them. The CDR3 sequence is 11 residues long. The germline gives CDR1 SGHDT, CDR2 YYEEEE. CDR3 nucleotides: TGTGCCAGCAGCTCGCCGGGGGAGCAGTACTTC. It is translated as CASSSPGEQYF.

This rearrangement joins TRBV12-3 or TRBV12-4 to TRBJ2-1; the D is unclear. This CDR3 is built from 14 residues. V was clipped by 3 bases and J by 10 bases, with 16 bases between them. The CDR3 is CASSFPSATREQFF. DNA of the CDR3: TGTGCCAGCAGTTTCCCGTCTGCTACTCGGGAGCAGTTCTTC.

The sample holds many counts of this clonotype. V is TRBV14 and J is TRBJ2-7; D is possibly TRBD1 (5 bases). Germline lookup yields CDR1 SGHDN and CDR2 FVKESK. Trimming shortened V by 5 bases and J by 1 base, and 12 bases separated the two germline ends. The CDR3 consists of 14 residues. The CDR3 bases are TGTGCCAGCAGCATCCCTGGGGCTTCCTACGAGCAGTACTTC. Residues: CASSIPGASYEQYF.

The J gene is TRBJ1-1, the V gene TRBV19; D is unresolved. Trimming took off 5 bases at V and 0 bases at J, with 13 bases between the two ends. The germline CDR1 and CDR2 sequences are LNHDA and SQIVND (reference sequence). This CDR3 is 15 amino acids long. CDR3 sequence: CASSPRREVNTEAFF. The CDR3 nucleotides are TGTGCCAGTAGTCCCAGGCGGGAAGTGAACACTGAAGCTTTCTTT.

This clonotype was seen ten or more times. The rearrangement uses TRBV29-1 and TRBJ2-7, with D possibly being TRBD2 (6 bases). In germline, CDR1 is SQVTM, CDR2 ANQGSEA. V lost 2 bases to trimming and J lost 3 bases, with 11 bases between them. This CDR3 is 13 amino acids long. The CDR3 DNA reads TGCAGCGTTGAAACTGGGGAGGACTACGAGCAGTACTTC. Encoded protein: CSVETGEDYEQYF.

Concerning this clonotype itself: A junction boundary mismatches the germline segment, possibly from a read error. The chain links TRBV19 to TRBJ1-4, with D uncertain. The CDR3 contains 16 residues. Germline CDR1 is LNHDA and CDR2 is SQIVND (reference sequence). CDR3 sequence reads: CASSMGRPSTNEKLLF. Written as DNA, the CDR3 is TGTGCCAGTAGTATGGGCAGGCCTTCAACTAATGAAAAACTGCTTTTT.

This clonotype was seen a few times. The CDR3 region has the DNA TGCGCCAGCAGCCAAGAGAGAGGGGTCACCTACGAGCAGTACTTC. This encodes CASSQERGVTYEQYF. The V and J genes are TRBV4-3 and TRBJ2-7; D is tentatively TRBD1 or TRBD2 (5 bases each). This CDR3 has 15 amino acids. V lost 0 bases to trimming and J lost 2 bases, with 11 bases between them. Germline CDR1 and CDR2: LGHNA and YSLEER.

On this clonotype itself: A much larger clonotype is one base distant, so this may be a read error. The chain combines TRBV7-8 with TRBJ1-2, with 7 bases that match TRBD1. The CDR3 is made up of 16 amino acids. Looked up from germline, CDR1 is SGHVS and CDR2 is FQNEAQ. CDR3 bases: TGTGCCAGCAGCTTGTACGGACAGGAAAGGAGCTATGGCTACTCCTTC. Its translation: CASSLYGQERSYGYSF.

CDR3 DNA sequence: TGCGCCAGCAGCCACCGCAAGGGGCTAGAGGGTAGCACCGGGGAGCTGTTTTTT. Translated, it gives CASSHRKGLEGSTGELFF. The chain couples TRBV4-3 to TRBJ2-2; D is possibly TRBD1 or TRBD2 (5 bases each). The CDR3 is 18 residues long. Germline-derived CDR1 and CDR2 are LGHNA and YSLEER. Trimming removed 3 bases at V and 4 bases at J, with 21 bases between.

The rearrangement joins TRBV27 to TRBJ2-3; 8 bases are a match to TRBD2. In germline, CDR1 is MNHEY, CDR2 SMNVEV (reference sequence). This CDR3 has 13 amino acids. V shed 7 bases and J 2 bases; nucleotides not matched to a gene: 2. This CDR3 reads CASTGLATDTQYF. The DNA for the CDR3 is TGTGCCAGCACCGGACTAGCCACAGATACGCAGTATTTT.

This clonotype was seen only a few times. The chain is built from TRBV4-1 and TRBJ2-7; D possibly corresponds to TRBD1 (5 bases). Germline assignment: CDR1 MGHRA and CDR2 YSYEKL. V shed 5 bases and J shed 0 bases, with 14 bases lying between them. The CDR3 spans 15 residues. The CDR3 loop reads CASSGRQNPSYEQYF. CDR3 bases: TGCGCCAGCAGCGGACGACAGAACCCCTCCTACGAGCAGTACTTC.

This rearrangement joins TRBV3-1 to TRBJ2-3, with unresolved D. The CDR3 is 15 residues long. Trimming stripped 3 bases from V and 6 bases from J, with 16 bases between. The V gene's germline CDR1 is LGHDT and CDR2 YNNKEL (reference sequence). CDR3 nucleotides: TGTGCCAGCAGCCACATTGAACCGAACCACGATACGCAGTATTTT. It yields the protein CASSHIEPNHDTQYF.